This entry lists 12 T cell receptor beta chains sequenced from one sample in a study of blood T cells in healthy people across ages. PCR was performed a second time for roughly 6 to 12 cycles using a sample-barcoded 5' primer and a J-beta primer mix. TCRdb fed the 5' RACE reads into MiXCR, producing one record per CDR3 protein. The data contain 1.5 million to 2 million distinct CDR3 sequences, about 50% of them singletons. The sequencing sample was made of blood. These receptors were obtained from a woman in her 40s in good health.

The rearrangement links TRBV20-1 to TRBJ1-4, with D unresolved. V lost 6 bases to trimming and J lost 0 bases, with 17 bases between them. Germline V gene data show CDR1 as DFQATT and CDR2 as SNEGSKA (reference sequence). CDR3 size: 16 residues. CDR3 bases: TGCAGTGCGGGCAAGCGGGCGAGTGCAACTAATGAAAAACTGTTTTTT. Translated: CSAGKRASATNEKLFF.

This clonotype appeared a few times. The CDR3 nucleotides are TGTGCCAGCAGTTCTAGCGGGGGCTATACCTACGAGCAGTACTTC. Residues: CASSSSGGYTYEQYF. The chain recombines TRBV6-6 with TRBJ2-7; 10 bases fit TRBD2. The germline CDR1 and CDR2 sequences are MNHNY and SVGAGI (reference sequence). V shed 4 bases and J 2 bases; nucleotides not matched to a gene: 5. The CDR3 extends over 15 amino acids.

This clonotype came up many times. The rearrangement joins TRBV28 to TRBJ2-7; 7 bases match TRBD1. V gave up 7 bases and J gave up 5 bases; unmatched junction bases: 5. The CDR3 has 12 amino acids. Germline CDR1 is MDHEN and CDR2 is SYDVKM. CDR3 in amino acids: CASTDRVDEQYF. DNA for the CDR3: TGTGCCAGCACCGACAGGGTCGACGAGCAGTACTTC. Full variable domain (missing parts from reference TRBV28 and TRBJ2-7): DVKVTQSSRYLVKRTGEKVFLECVQDMDHENMFWYRQDPGLGLRLIYFSYDVKMKEKGDIPEGYSVSREKKERFSLILESASTNQTSMYLCASTDRVDEQYFGPGTRLTVT.

This sequence joins TRBV27 and TRBJ2-3, with 13 bases lining up with TRBD2. The CDR3 extends over 18 amino acids. V lost 1 base, J lost 5 bases, and 9 bases stayed unmatched. The V gene's germline CDR1 is MNHEY and CDR2 SMNVEV (reference sequence). The CDR3 loop reads CASSLFPGLAGFRDTQYF. The CDR3 DNA follows: TGTGCCAGCAGTTTATTCCCGGGACTAGCGGGGTTTAGAGATACGCAGTATTTT.

The chain has TRBV5-1 and TRBJ1-1; the D gene is possibly TRBD1 (5 bases). There are 15 residues in the CDR3. The ends were cut back, 4 bases at V and 0 bases at J, with 13 bases in the middle. The germline CDR1 and CDR2 sequences are SGHRS and YFSETQ. The CDR3, as DNA: TGCGCCAGCAGCCAGGGAGGACTTCTGAACACTGAAGCTTTCTTT. Amino acid sequence: CASSQGGLLNTEAFF. The full variable domain, completed using reference TRBV5-1 and TRBJ1-1, is KAGVTQTPRYLIKTRGQQVTLSCSPISGHRSVSWYQQTPGQGLQFLFEYFSETQRNKGNFPGRFSGRQFSNSRSEMNVSTLELGDSALYLCASSQGGLLNTEAFFGQGTRLTVV.

With regard to this clonotype: One junction end does not reproduce the germline sequence, and a read error may be involved. V gene TRBV4-2 combines with J gene TRBJ2-5, with D tentatively TRBD1 (5 bases). CDR1 is LGHNA and CDR2 is YNFKEQ in the germline V gene. This CDR3 spans 14 amino acids. The CDR3 nucleotides are TGTGCCAGCAGCCCAGCCAGGGTCCAAGAGACCCAGTACTTT. Its protein product is CASSPARVQETQYF.

This clonotype was seen a handful of times. This chain connects TRBV21-1 to TRBJ2-7; TRBD2, the table's D call, was not compared with the DNA. TRBV21-1 counts as a pseudogene. The CDR3 extends over 14 amino acids. The chain's CDR3 is CASSKRTPTYEQYF. The DNA of the CDR3 is TGTGCCAGCAGCAAGAGGACTCCTACCTACGAGCAGTACTTC.

This sequence joins TRBV7-9 and TRBJ2-5, with D possibly matching TRBD2 (5 bases). Germline V CDR1 and CDR2: SEHNR, FQNEAQ (reference sequence). The CDR3 contains 12 residues. The germline V and J ends were trimmed by 4 bases and 7 bases, with 10 bases remaining between them. CDR3 region: CASSSEGRTQYF. The CDR3 coding sequence is TGTGCCAGCAGCTCTGAGGGTCGGACCCAGTACTTC.

The V call is TRBV5-1, the J call TRBJ2-1, with no clear D. Germline V gene data show CDR1 as SGHRS and CDR2 as YFSETQ. The V end was cut by 4 bases, the J end by 7 bases, with 9 bases between. The CDR3 extends over 12 amino acids. The CDR3 DNA reads as TGCGCCAGCAGCCCAGTCACGAATGAGCAGTTCTTC. This codes for CASSPVTNEQFF.

The rearrangement joins TRBV6-6 to TRBJ1-5, with 7 bases matching TRBD1. Losses at the gene ends were 6 bases for V and 2 bases for J; bases not matched to a gene: 10. The V gene's germline CDR1 is MNHNY and CDR2 SVGAGI (reference sequence). There are 16 residues in the CDR3. The CDR3 bases are TGTGCCAGCAGCCCCCCAGGCGGACAGGGCAATCAGCCCCAGCATTTT. Amino acids: CASSPPGGQGNQPQHF.

This clonotype turned up a few times. The chain couples TRBV4-1 to TRBJ2-1, with D possibly being TRBD1 or TRBD2 (5 bases each). The germline gives CDR1 MGHRA, CDR2 YSYEKL. The CDR3 is 16 amino acids. Deletions cut 0 bases from V and 0 bases from J, with 9 bases between. The CDR3 bases are TGCGCCAGCAGCCAAGATGAGGGGAGCTCCTACAATGAGCAGTTCTTC. This encodes CASSQDEGSSYNEQFF.

This chain joins TRBV10-3 and TRBJ2-5; 14 bases fit TRBD2. The V segment lost 10 bases and the J segment 3 bases; nucleotides outside the gene matches: 4. CDR1 and CDR2 (germline): ENHRY, SYGVKD. This CDR3 is 14 amino acids long. This chain's CDR3 is CATGTSGGEETQYF. CDR3 DNA: TGTGCCACAGGGACTAGCGGGGGAGAAGAGACCCAGTACTTC.